Detailed here is one TCR beta chain. In the PCR, 60 Vbeta and 13 Jbeta primers were used. Some clones are missing from TCRdb's copy, which holds only in-frame ones; the method was immunoSEQ multiplex PCR. The sample carries approximately 140,000 clones, around three quarters recorded once. Germline lookup yields CDR1 PRHDT and CDR2 FYEKMQ (reference sequence). The CDR3 is 15 amino acids. V was trimmed by 0 bases and J by 11 bases, leaving 17 bases between them. This record belongs to a study of cytomegalovirus exposure and HLA in healthy donors. As for the study in general: Earlier, about 179 million T cells were analyzed, and some 120 million unique TCR beta sequences were found among them.

This TCR derives from a woman in her forties or fifties in good health and CMV-seronegative. Input material: PBMCs. The gene calls are TRBV13 and TRBJ1-5, with D maybe TRBD1 (5 bases). The CDR3 region is CASSLGRTGVRSQHF. In DNA, the CDR3 is TGTGCCAGCAGCTTAGGCCGGACGGGGGTACGGTCCCAGCATTTT.